This TCR beta chain was observed in a study of blood T cell repertoires in COVID-19. TCRdb's copy holds only in-frame clones and misses some; the assay was immunoSEQ multiplex PCR. The repertoire holds about 52,000 clones, with less than 95% as singletons. Per germline, CDR1 SGHAT and CDR2 FQNNGV. V dropped 5 bases and J dropped 0; count of bases not matched to a gene: 4. The CDR3 runs 15 residues. The TCR comes from a human donor in a cohort sampled during active COVID-19. This sequence joins TRBV11-2 and TRBJ1-3, with TRBD1 matching over 7 bases. Input material: peripheral blood. The DNA of the CDR3 is TGTGCCAGCAGCCGACAGGGCGTCTCTGGAAACACCATATATTTT. Translated, it gives CASSRQGVSGNTIYF.